This record concerns one TCR beta chain sequence. Its cognate antigen is unknown. Sequenced by immunoSEQ multiplex PCR; TCRdb stores in-frame clones only, minus some. The repertoire consists of roughly 380,000 clones, with about 91% occurring once and the leading ten covering 3.9%. The data are from a study of Ad26.COV2.S vaccination and SARS-CoV-2 variants. This CDR3 has 13 residues. V shed 4 bases and J 5 bases; nucleotides not matched to a gene: 3. Germline V gives CDR1 SGHNT, CDR2 YYREEE (reference sequence). Study outcomes and limitations: TCR breadth and depth estimates may have understated total T cell responses.

The source is a human donor who had recovered from COVID-19. The chain employs TRBV5-4 and TRBJ1-5; TRBD1 agrees at 7 bases. This specimen consisted of peripheral blood, obtained after recovery from COVID-19. CDR3 sequence (DNA): TGTGCCAGCAGCCGGGACAGCGATCAGCCCCAGCATTTT. It codes for CASSRDSDQPQHF.